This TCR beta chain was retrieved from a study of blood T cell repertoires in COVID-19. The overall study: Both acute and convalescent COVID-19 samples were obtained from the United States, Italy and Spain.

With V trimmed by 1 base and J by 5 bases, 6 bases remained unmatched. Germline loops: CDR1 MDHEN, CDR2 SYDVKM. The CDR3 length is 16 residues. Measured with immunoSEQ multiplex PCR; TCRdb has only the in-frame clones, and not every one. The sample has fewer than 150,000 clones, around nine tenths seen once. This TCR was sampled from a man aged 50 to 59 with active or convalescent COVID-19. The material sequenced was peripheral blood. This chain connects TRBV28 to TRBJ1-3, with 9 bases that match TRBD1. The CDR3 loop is CASSLLLGQGRNTIYF. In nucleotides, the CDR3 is TGTGCCAGCAGTTTATTGCTGGGACAGGGACGAAACACCATATATTTT.